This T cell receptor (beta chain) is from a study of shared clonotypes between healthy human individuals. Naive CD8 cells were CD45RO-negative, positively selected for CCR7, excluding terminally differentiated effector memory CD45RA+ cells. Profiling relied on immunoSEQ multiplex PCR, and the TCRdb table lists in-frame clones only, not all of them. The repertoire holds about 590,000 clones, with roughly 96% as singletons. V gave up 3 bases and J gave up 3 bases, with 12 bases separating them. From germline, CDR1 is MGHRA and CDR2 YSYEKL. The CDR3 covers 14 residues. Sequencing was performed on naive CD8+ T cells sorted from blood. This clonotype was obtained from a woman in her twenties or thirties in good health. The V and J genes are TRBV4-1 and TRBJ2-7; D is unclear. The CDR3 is CASSHHLFLYEQYF. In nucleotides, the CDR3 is TGCGCCAGCAGCCACCACCTCTTCCTCTACGAGCAGTACTTC.